The clone carrying this TCR beta chain was picked up many times. Amplified material comprised TCR beta CDR3 regions derived from RNA transcripts. Second-round multiplex PCR followed a first-round RT-PCR using HTBI primers. Each CDR3 protein is one row after TCRdb ran MiXCR on the multiplex PCR reads. The table shows just over 400,000 distinct CDR3 sequences, with 20% to 25% occurring only once. This specimen comes from a study of Graves' ophthalmopathy and Graves' hyperthyroidism. J gave up 7 bases and V 6 bases, and 6 bases lay outside the gene matches. This CDR3 contains 14 residues. Germline V gene data show CDR1 as MDHEN and CDR2 as SYDVKM. Hyperthyroidism patients were newly diagnosed, under 2 months' duration, aged 18 to 65.

The sequenced sample consisted of peripheral blood. The origin of this receptor is a woman between 18 and 29 years old with stable Graves' hyperthyroidism. The chain is built from TRBV28 and TRBJ1-6; 7 bases agree with TRBD1. The CDR3 nucleotides are TGTGCCAGCAGGTCGCCGGGACAGAATTCACCCCTCCACTTT. Translated, it gives CASRSPGQNSPLHF.